This T cell receptor (beta chain) was sequenced during a study of response to subunit inactivated influenza vaccine. TCRdb called the RT-PCR reads again in MiXCR, with one record for every CDR3 protein. In the table there are just under 550,000 distinct CDR3 sequences, approximately 20% of which are singletons. The trim removed 4 bases at V and 4 bases at J, leaving 11 bases unmatched. The CDR3 has 17 amino acids. In germline, CDR1 is LGHNA, CDR2 YNFKEQ. This clonotype was seen only a few times. The same data also went into a second study, on T cells expressing NK-cell markers. That study adds: Libraries used 5'RACE template switching adding universal primer site and UMIs.

The chain is built from TRBV4-2 and TRBJ2-3, with 10 bases aligning to TRBD2. This sequence originates from a man aged 45-60 years who received an inactivated influenza vaccine. Sample: CD4+ T cells sorted from PBMCs, taken 11 to 12 days after vaccination. As DNA, the CDR3 is TGTGCCAGCAGCCTCCGGTCTAGCGGGAGACCCCCAGATACGCAGTATTTT. It is translated as CASSLRSSGRPPDTQYF.